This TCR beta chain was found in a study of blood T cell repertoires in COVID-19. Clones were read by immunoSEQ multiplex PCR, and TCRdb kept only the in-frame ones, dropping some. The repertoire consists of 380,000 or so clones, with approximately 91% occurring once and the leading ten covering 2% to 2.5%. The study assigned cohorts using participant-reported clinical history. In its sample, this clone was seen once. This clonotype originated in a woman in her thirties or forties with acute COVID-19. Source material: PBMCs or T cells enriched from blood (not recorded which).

The CDR3 nucleotides read TGTGCCAGCAGTGAGGGGAGCCATAATTCACCCCTCCACTTT. Translating it yields CASSEGSHNSPLHF. The J gene is TRBJ1-6, the V gene TRBV2, with unresolved D. Germline values: CDR1 SNHLY, CDR2 FYNNEI. V lost 3 bases to trimming and J lost 5 bases, with 8 bases between them. CDR3 size: 14 residues.